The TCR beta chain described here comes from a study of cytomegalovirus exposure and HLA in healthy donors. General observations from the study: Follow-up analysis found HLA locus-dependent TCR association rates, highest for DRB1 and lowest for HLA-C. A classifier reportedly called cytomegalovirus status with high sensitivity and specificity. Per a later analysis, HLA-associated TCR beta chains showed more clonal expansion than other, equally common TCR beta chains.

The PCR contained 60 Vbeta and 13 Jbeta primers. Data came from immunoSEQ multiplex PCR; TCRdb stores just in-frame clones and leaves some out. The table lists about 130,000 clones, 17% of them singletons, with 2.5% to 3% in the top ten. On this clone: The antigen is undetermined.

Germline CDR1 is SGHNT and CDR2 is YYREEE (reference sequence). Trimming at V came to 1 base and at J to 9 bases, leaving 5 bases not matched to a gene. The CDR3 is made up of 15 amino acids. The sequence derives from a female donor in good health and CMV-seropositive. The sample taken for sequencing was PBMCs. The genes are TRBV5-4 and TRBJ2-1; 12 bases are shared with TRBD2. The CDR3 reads CASSLLASGRVEQFF. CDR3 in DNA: TGTGCCAGCAGCTTGTTAGCTAGCGGGAGGGTTGAGCAGTTCTTC.